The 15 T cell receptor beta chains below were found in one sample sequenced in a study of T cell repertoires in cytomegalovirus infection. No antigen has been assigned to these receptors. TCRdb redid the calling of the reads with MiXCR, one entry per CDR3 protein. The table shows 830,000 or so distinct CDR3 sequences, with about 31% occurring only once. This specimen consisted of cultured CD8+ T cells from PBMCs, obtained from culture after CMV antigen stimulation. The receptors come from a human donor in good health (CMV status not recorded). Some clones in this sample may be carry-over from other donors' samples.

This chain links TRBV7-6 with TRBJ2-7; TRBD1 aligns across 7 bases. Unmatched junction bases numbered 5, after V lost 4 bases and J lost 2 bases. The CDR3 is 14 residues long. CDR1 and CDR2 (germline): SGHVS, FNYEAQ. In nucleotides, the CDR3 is TGTGCCAGCAGCTCCCGGGACAGCACCTACGAGCAGTACTTC. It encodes CASSSRDSTYEQYF.

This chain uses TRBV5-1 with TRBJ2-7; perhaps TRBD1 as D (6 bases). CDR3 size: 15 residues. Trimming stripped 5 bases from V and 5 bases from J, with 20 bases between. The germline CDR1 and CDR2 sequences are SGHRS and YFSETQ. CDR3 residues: CASRNYIGGHDEQYF. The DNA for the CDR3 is TGCGCCAGCAGAAACTACATTGGGGGACACGACGAGCAGTACTTC.

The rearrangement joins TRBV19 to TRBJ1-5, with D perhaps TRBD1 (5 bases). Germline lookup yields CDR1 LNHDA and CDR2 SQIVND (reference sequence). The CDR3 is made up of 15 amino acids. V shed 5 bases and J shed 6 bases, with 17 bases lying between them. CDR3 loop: CASSLDRQRTQPQHF. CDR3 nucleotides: TGTGCCAGTAGTCTCGATCGACAGAGGACTCAGCCCCAGCATTTT.

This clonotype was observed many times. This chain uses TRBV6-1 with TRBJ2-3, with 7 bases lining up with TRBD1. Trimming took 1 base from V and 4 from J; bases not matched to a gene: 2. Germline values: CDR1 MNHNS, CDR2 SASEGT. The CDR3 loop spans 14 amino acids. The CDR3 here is CASSEGQGADTQYF. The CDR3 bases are TGTGCCAGCAGTGAAGGGCAGGGGGCAGATACGCAGTATTTT.

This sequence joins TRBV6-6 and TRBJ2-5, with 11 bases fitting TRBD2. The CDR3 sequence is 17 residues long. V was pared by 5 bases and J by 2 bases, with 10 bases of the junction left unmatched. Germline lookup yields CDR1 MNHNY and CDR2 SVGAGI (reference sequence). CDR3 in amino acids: CASSLRLAGTIQETQYF. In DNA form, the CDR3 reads TGTGCCAGCAGTCTAAGACTAGCGGGGACCATTCAAGAGACCCAGTACTTC.

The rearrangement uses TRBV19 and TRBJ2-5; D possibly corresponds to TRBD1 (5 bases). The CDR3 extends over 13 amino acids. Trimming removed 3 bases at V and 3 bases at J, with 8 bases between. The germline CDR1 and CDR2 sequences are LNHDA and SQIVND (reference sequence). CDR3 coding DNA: TGTGCCAGTAGTATTAGGGGCGAAGAGACCCAGTACTTC. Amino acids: CASSIRGEETQYF.

Here the CDR3 reads CASSSPVGGAPLHF. In DNA form, the CDR3 reads TGTGCCAGCAGCTCCCCAGTCGGGGGAGCACCCCTCCACTTT. The chain couples TRBV7-6 to TRBJ1-6; a possible D gene is TRBD1 (5 bases). V lost 4 bases and J 11 bases, leaving 15 bases between the germline ends. This CDR3 is built from 14 residues. Germline CDR1 and CDR2: SGHVS and FNYEAQ.

As DNA, the CDR3 is TGCGCCATTGTGGACAGCACCGGGGAGCTGTTTTTT. Protein sequence: CAIVDSTGELFF. The rearrangement uses TRBV10-2 and TRBJ2-2; a weak D match, TRBD1 (6 bases). The CDR3 contains 12 residues. The V gene lost 10 bases and the J gene lost 4 bases, with 10 bases spanning the gap. The germline V gene has CDR1 WSHSY and CDR2 SAAADI.

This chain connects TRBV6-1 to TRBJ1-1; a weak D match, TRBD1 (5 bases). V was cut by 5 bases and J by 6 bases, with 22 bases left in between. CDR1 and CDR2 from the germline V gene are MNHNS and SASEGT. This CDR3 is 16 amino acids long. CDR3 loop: CASSKIPVGRGAEAFF. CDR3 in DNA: TGTGCCAGCAGTAAAATCCCTGTCGGGCGGGGGGCTGAAGCTTTCTTT.

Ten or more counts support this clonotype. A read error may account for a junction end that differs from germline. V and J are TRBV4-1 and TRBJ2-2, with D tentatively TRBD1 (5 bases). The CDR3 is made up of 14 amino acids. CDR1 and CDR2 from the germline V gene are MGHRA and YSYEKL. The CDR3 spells CASSQGQNTGELFF. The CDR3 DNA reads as TGTGCCAGCAGCCAAGGACAGAACACCGGGGAGCTGTTTTTT.

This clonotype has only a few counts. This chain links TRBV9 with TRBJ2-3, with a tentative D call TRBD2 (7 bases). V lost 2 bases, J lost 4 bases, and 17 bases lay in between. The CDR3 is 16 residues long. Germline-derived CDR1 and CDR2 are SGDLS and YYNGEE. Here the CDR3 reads CASSVLDRGASDTQYF. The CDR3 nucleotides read TGTGCCAGCAGCGTCTTAGATCGGGGGGCCTCAGATACGCAGTATTTT.

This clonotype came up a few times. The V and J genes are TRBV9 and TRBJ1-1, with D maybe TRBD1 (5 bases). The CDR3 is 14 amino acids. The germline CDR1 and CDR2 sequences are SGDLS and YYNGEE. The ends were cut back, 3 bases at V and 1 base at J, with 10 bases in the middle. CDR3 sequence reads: CASSATVTNTEAFF. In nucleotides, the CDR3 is TGTGCCAGCAGCGCGACAGTCACGAACACTGAAGCTTTCTTT.

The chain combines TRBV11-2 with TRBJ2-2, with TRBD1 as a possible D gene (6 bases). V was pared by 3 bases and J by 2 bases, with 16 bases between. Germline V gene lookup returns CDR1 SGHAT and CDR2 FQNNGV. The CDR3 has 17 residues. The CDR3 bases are TGTGCCAGCAGCTTTTGGCCACCAGGGGTCAACACCGGGGAGCTGTTTTTT. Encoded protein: CASSFWPPGVNTGELFF.

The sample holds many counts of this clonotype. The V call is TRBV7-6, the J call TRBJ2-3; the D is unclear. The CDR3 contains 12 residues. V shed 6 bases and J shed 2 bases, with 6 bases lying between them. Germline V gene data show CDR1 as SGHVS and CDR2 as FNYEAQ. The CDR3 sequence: CASSYFTDTQYF. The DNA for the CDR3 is TGTGCCAGCAGTTACTTCACAGATACGCAGTATTTT.

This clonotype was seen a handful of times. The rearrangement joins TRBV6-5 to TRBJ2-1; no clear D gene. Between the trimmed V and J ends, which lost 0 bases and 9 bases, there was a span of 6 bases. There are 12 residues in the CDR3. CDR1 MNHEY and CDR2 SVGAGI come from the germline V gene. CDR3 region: CASSYSSTEQFF. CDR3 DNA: TGTGCCAGCAGTTACTCGAGCACTGAGCAGTTCTTC.